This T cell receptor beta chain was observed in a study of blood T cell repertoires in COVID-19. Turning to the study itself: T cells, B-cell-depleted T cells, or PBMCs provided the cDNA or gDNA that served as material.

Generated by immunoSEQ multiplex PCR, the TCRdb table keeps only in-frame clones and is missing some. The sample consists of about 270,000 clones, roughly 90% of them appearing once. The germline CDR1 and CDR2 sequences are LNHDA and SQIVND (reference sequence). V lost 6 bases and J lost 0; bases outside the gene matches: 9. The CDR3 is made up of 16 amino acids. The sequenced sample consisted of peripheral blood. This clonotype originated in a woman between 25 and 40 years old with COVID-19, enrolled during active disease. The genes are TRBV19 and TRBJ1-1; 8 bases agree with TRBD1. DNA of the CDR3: TGTGCCAGTAGACGGACAGGGAGTGTTATGAACACTGAAGCTTTCTTT. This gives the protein CASRRTGSVMNTEAFF.